This TCR beta chain was obtained from a study of blood T cell repertoires in COVID-19. Germline values: CDR1 SEHNR, CDR2 FQNEAQ (reference sequence). The CDR3 runs 15 residues. The assay was immunoSEQ multiplex PCR, and TCRdb's table has in-frame clones only and misses some. This repertoire shows tens of thousands of clones, roughly 87% found once; its top ten account for 2% to 3%. With respect to this clone: Germline is not matched at one junction end, which may reflect a read error.

The clonotype originates from a man aged 45-60 years with acute or convalescent COVID-19. Material for sequencing was peripheral blood. The V call is TRBV7-9, the J call TRBJ2-2; the D gene is possibly TRBD1 (5 bases). The DNA for the CDR3 is TGTGCCAGCAGCTTAGGTGGGGCGAAAACCGGGGAGCTGTTTTTT. Amino acid sequence: CASSLGGAKTGELFF.